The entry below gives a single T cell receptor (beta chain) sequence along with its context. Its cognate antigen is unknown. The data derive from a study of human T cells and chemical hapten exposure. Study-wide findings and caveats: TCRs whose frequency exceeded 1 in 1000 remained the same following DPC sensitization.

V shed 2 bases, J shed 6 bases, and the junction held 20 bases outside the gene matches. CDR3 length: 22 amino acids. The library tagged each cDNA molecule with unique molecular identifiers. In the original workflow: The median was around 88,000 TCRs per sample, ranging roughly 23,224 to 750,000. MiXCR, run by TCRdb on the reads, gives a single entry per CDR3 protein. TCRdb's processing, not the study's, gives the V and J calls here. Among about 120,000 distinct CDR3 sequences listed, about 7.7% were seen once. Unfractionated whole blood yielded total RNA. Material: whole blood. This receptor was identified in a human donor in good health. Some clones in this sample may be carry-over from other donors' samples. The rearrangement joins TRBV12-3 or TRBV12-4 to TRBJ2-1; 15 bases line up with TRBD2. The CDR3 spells CASSLRWGLAGGRSDSSNEQFF. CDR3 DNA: TGTGCCAGCAGTTTAAGGTGGGGACTAGCGGGAGGACGCTCCGACAGCTCCAATGAGCAGTTCTTC.